This TCR beta chain was sequenced in a study of blood T cell repertoires in COVID-19. Study details: Nucleic acid was either cDNA or gDNA, and it came from T cells, B-cell-depleted T cells, or PBMCs.

CDR3 length: 15 amino acids. Germline loops: CDR1 MNHEY, CDR2 SMNVEV (reference sequence). Between the trimmed V and J ends, which lost 6 bases and 5 bases, there was a span of 19 bases. Original handling: Quantification of nucleated cells was approximated via reference gene primer amplification. Profiling relied on immunoSEQ multiplex PCR, and the TCRdb table lists in-frame clones only, not all of them. V and J calls and clone size are those listed in that table; D and trimming were worked out from the DNA. Of about 35,000 clones listed, 83% are singletons. The specimen sequenced was peripheral blood. The TCR comes from a man in his forties or fifties with acute or convalescent COVID-19. The chain joins TRBV27 to TRBJ2-5; the D gene is possibly TRBD1 (7 bases). CDR3 in DNA: TGTGCCAGCAGCCGGAGGGGGCTAGGTAGGGAGACCCAGTACTTC. Its protein is CASSRRGLGRETQYF.